This T cell receptor beta chain appears in the sequencing data of a study of T cell responses to AZD1222 COVID-19 vaccine. V was shortened by 5 bases and J by 0 bases, with 22 bases between the two germline ends. Germline V gene sequence: CDR1 SQVTM, CDR2 ANQGSEA. This CDR3 contains 17 residues. Some clones are missing from TCRdb's copy, which holds only in-frame ones; the method was immunoSEQ multiplex PCR. The sample shows about 120,000 clones, around 83% of them seen only once. The input for sequencing was peripheral blood, taken 28 days after the second AZD1222 dose. The origin of this receptor is an adult who received the AZD1222 COVID-19 vaccine. The rearrangement links TRBV29-1 to TRBJ1-1; unclear D gene. CDR3 in DNA: TGCAGCGTTAAAAAAGTCGGAGGACCGACGATGAACACTGAAGCTTTCTTT. Amino acid sequence: CSVKKVGGPTMNTEAFF.